The 24 T cell receptor beta chains presented below share a single source sample, sequenced in a study of blood T cell repertoires in COVID-19. The protocol was immunoSEQ multiplex PCR, while the TCRdb copy is restricted to in-frame clones and leaves out a portion. The table shows 90,000 to 100,000 clones, with about 84% occurring only once. Sequenced input: peripheral blood. These receptors originate from a man in his sixties with acute or convalescent COVID-19.

The chain links TRBV4-1 to TRBJ2-5, with D uncertain. The V gene lost 2 bases and the J gene lost 3 bases, with 10 bases spanning the gap. Germline V CDR1 and CDR2: MGHRA, YSYEKL. The CDR3 loop spans 14 amino acids. As DNA, the CDR3 is TGCGCCAGCAGCCAACTGCCTACGAAAGAGACCCAGTACTTC. Its protein is CASSQLPTKETQYF.

The chain combines TRBV19 with TRBJ1-5; TRBD1 agrees at 10 bases. Per the germline V gene, CDR1 is LNHDA and CDR2 is SQIVND (reference sequence). The J segment lost 3 bases and the V segment lost 6 bases, leaving 11 bases of the junction unmatched. The CDR3 spans 17 residues. Here the CDR3 reads CASRSRDRGNNNQPQHF. The CDR3 DNA reads as TGTGCCAGTAGGTCTAGGGACAGGGGAAATAACAATCAGCCCCAGCATTTT.

This clone appeared a single time. This rearrangement joins TRBV7-9 to TRBJ1-4; 7 bases line up with TRBD1. J gave up 8 bases and V 3 bases, and 9 bases lay outside the gene matches. The CDR3 spans 15 residues. Looked up from germline, CDR1 is SEHNR and CDR2 is FQNEAQ (reference sequence). The CDR3 bases are TGTGCCAGCAGCTTGCCGACAGGGAGACGAGAAAAACTGTTTTTT. This sequence encodes CASSLPTGRREKLFF.

The sample holds one count of this clone. The genes are TRBV11-2 and TRBJ2-5, with TRBD2 matching over 7 bases. Trimming cost V 1 base and J 5 bases; bases outside gene matches: 7. This CDR3 is built from 15 residues. The germline CDR1 and CDR2 sequences are SGHAT and FQNNGV. The CDR3 nucleotides are TGTGCCAGCAGCTTAGTGGGCGGGAGCGGGGAGACCCAGTACTTC. Its translation is CASSLVGGSGETQYF.

This chain connects TRBV5-6 to TRBJ1-1, with 7 bases lining up with TRBD1. The CDR3 is made up of 12 amino acids. The V gene end was trimmed by 0 bases and the J gene end by 11 bases; junction bases not matched to a gene: 4. Germline assignment: CDR1 SGHDT and CDR2 YYEEEE. Written as DNA, the CDR3 is TGTGCCAGCAGCTTGGACAGGGGAGACGCTTTCTTT. It translates to CASSLDRGDAFF.

The genes are TRBV19 and TRBJ2-7; 9 bases agree with TRBD1. Looked up from germline, CDR1 is LNHDA and CDR2 is SQIVND (reference sequence). This CDR3 has 16 amino acids. The V and J ends lost 6 bases and 3 bases, in that order; junction bases with no gene match: 12. CDR3 coding DNA: TGTGCCAGTAGCTGGTCGACCGGGACAGGGATCTACGAGCAGTACTTC. Translated, it gives CASSWSTGTGIYEQYF.

The chain joins TRBV5-1 to TRBJ2-2; maybe TRBD1 (6 bases). Germline-derived CDR1 and CDR2 are SGHRS and YFSETQ. The CDR3 has 17 residues. Trimming pared 3 bases from V and 2 bases from J, leaving 17 bases between. The DNA for the CDR3 is TGCGCCAGCAGCTCCTACAGGGCGGGTCCCAACACCGGGGAGCTGTTTTTT. Protein: CASSSYRAGPNTGELFF.

The chain couples TRBV6-5 to TRBJ1-2, with D unresolved. The germline gives CDR1 MNHEY, CDR2 SVGAGI. V was clipped by 8 bases and J by 0 bases, with 16 bases between them. The CDR3 contains 15 residues. The CDR3 loop reads CASRRRGEANYGYTF. CDR3 sequence (DNA): TGTGCCAGCCGCCGCCGCGGGGAAGCTAACTATGGCTACACCTTC.

J is TRBJ1-2 and V is TRBV30, with 7 bases identical to TRBD1. There are 15 residues in the CDR3. J gave up 4 bases and V 2 bases, and 10 bases lay outside the gene matches. Germline V lookup: CDR1 GTSNPN, CDR2 SVGIG (reference sequence). The CDR3 coding sequence is TGTGCCTGGAGTATTAACAGGGGCGCGGTCTATGGCTACACCTTC. It codes for CAWSINRGAVYGYTF. Complete variable domain (other parts from reference TRBV30 and TRBJ1-2): SQTIHQWPATLVQPVGSPLSLECTVEGTSNPNLYWYRQAAGRGLQLLFYSVGIGQISSEVPQNLSASRPQDRQFILSSKKLLLSDSGFYLCAWSINRGAVYGYTFGSGTRLTVV.

The gene calls are TRBV7-6 and TRBJ1-6; D unresolved. The V end was cut by 1 base, the J end by 6 bases, with 7 bases between. CDR1 is SGHVS and CDR2 is FNYEAQ in the germline V gene. CDR3 length: 14 residues. The CDR3 is CASSLDGGNSPLHF. Here the CDR3 DNA reads TGTGCCAGCAGCTTAGACGGTGGTAATTCACCCCTCCACTTT.

This chain joins TRBV3-1 (or the pseudogene TRBV3-2) and TRBJ2-6; no definite D call. Germline CDR1 reads LGHDT; CDR2 reads YNNKEL (reference sequence). The CDR3 length is 16 residues. Between the trimmed V and J ends, which lost 5 bases and 0 bases, there was a span of 11 bases. The CDR3, as DNA: TGTGCCAGCAGCTTCCACAGCTACTCTGGGGCCAACGTCCTGACTTTC. It encodes CASSFHSYSGANVLTF.

The chain has TRBV2 and TRBJ2-5; 12 positions match TRBD2. The CDR3 consists of 13 residues. Germline V lookup: CDR1 SNHLY, CDR2 FYNNEI. V dropped 7 bases and J dropped 5; count of bases not matched to a gene: 2. CDR3 DNA sequence: TGTGCCAGCAAGGGGACTAGCGGGGAGACCCAGTACTTC. Its protein is CASKGTSGETQYF.

The chain links TRBV20-1 to TRBJ2-3; D is unresolved. V lost 4 bases and J 5 bases, leaving 7 bases between the germline ends. This CDR3 contains 11 residues. Germline V CDR1 and CDR2: DFQATT, SNEGSKA (reference sequence). CDR3 sequence reads: CSATQKDTQYF. The CDR3 DNA reads TGCAGTGCTACCCAAAAAGATACGCAGTATTTT.

The chain employs TRBV5-8 and TRBJ2-6; weak D call: TRBD2 (5 bases). V lost 6 bases to trimming and J lost 0 bases, with 10 bases between them. CDR3 length: 15 residues. Germline CDR1 SGHTS, CDR2 YDEGEE. In nucleotides, the CDR3 is TGTGCCAGCATCCCGGGGAACTCTGGGGCCAACGTCCTGACTTTC. Protein sequence: CASIPGNSGANVLTF.

The genes are TRBV7-2 and TRBJ1-2; the match to TRBD1 covers 7 bases. CDR1 and CDR2 from the germline V gene are SGHTA and FQGNSA. The CDR3 has 13 residues. After removal of 5 bases from V and 4 bases from J, the junction contained 4 bases not matched to a gene. For the CDR3, the DNA is TGTGCCAGCAGCCCAGGGGGTAGCTATGGCTACACCTTC. It yields the protein CASSPGGSYGYTF.

This clone has a single count. The rearrangement links TRBV9 to TRBJ1-1; D unresolved. CDR1 is SGDLS, CDR2 YYNGEE, per germline. The CDR3 runs to 14 residues. Between the trimmed V and J ends, which lost 2 bases and 5 bases, there was a span of 13 bases. CDR3 nucleotide sequence: TGTGCCAGCAGCGTCCAGCAGGATGGAACTGAAGCTTTCTTT. Encoded protein: CASSVQQDGTEAFF.

The CDR3 here is CASSPLPTDRRYGYTF. CDR3 coding DNA: TGTGCCAGCAGCCCGCTACCTACGGACAGACGCTATGGCTACACCTTC. The V and J genes are TRBV5-5 and TRBJ1-2; TRBD1 might be the D (6 bases). CDR1 SGHKS and CDR2 YYEKEE come from the germline V gene (reference sequence). CDR3 size: 16 residues. V was shortened by 4 bases and J by 4 bases, with 20 bases between the two germline ends.

This chain uses TRBV7-2 with TRBJ1-6, with a weak D call TRBD1 (6 bases). The CDR3 loop spans 14 amino acids. Germline-derived CDR1 and CDR2 are SGHTA and FQGNSA. Trimming took 3 bases from V and 6 from J, leaving 9 bases between them. The CDR3 region has the DNA TGTGCCAGCAGCTTCGGGACACCTAATTCACCCCTCCACTTT. Protein product: CASSFGTPNSPLHF.

The J gene is TRBJ1-1, the V gene TRBV18, with 9 bases that match TRBD1. The CDR3 runs 16 residues. Germline V gene data show CDR1 as KGHSH and CDR2 as LQKENI. The junction had 9 bases not matched to a gene; V was cut back by 6 bases and J by 1 base. The CDR3 here is CASSRGDRGTNTEAFF. In DNA form, the CDR3 reads TGTGCCAGCTCCCGAGGAGACAGGGGGACGAACACTGAAGCTTTCTTT.

The rearrangement links TRBV30 to TRBJ2-7; 9 bases agree with TRBD1. This CDR3 has 15 residues. The trim removed 0 bases at V and 2 bases at J, leaving 5 bases unmatched. Germline V lookup: CDR1 GTSNPN, CDR2 SVGIG (reference sequence). CDR3 DNA sequence: TGTGCCTGGAGTGTACTGGGACAGGGCGCCTACGAGCAGTACTTC. Protein product: CAWSVLGQGAYEQYF.

The V and J genes are TRBV4-3 and TRBJ2-7; 7 nucleotides align to TRBD1. With 3 bases clipped from V and 2 bases from J, the junction kept 7 bases outside the gene matches. The CDR3 has 15 residues. Germline V gives CDR1 LGHNA, CDR2 YSLEER. CDR3 sequence reads: CASSHRQGSPYEQYF. DNA for the CDR3: TGCGCCAGCAGCCACAGACAGGGTTCCCCCTACGAGCAGTACTTC.

This clone was counted a few times. The chain recombines TRBV6-2 or TRBV6-3 with TRBJ2-2; 12 bases match TRBD2. After removal of 3 bases from V and 4 bases from J, the junction contained 9 bases not matched to a gene. The CDR3 has 18 residues. In germline, CDR1 is MNHEY, CDR2 SVGEGT. CDR3 in amino acids: CASSYLAGGPVGTGELFF. The DNA of the CDR3 is TGTGCCAGCAGTTATCTAGCGGGAGGGCCGGTAGGCACCGGGGAGCTGTTTTTT.

The rearrangement uses TRBV9 and TRBJ2-5; possible D gene TRBD1, 5 bases. Germline V gene lookup returns CDR1 SGDLS and CDR2 YYNGEE. Trimming removed 0 bases from V and 5 bases from J, with 11 bases in between. The CDR3 consists of 14 residues. The CDR3 spells CASSVGQGWETQYF. For the CDR3, the DNA is TGTGCCAGCAGCGTAGGCCAGGGCTGGGAGACCCAGTACTTC.

V gene TRBV5-1 combines with J gene TRBJ1-1; no reliable D call. CDR1 and CDR2 (germline): SGHRS, YFSETQ. The CDR3 length is 13 residues. V was pared by 3 bases and J by 6 bases, with 12 bases between. The CDR3 region is CASSWRDIAEAFF. CDR3 coding DNA: TGCGCCAGCAGCTGGAGGGATATTGCTGAAGCTTTCTTT.